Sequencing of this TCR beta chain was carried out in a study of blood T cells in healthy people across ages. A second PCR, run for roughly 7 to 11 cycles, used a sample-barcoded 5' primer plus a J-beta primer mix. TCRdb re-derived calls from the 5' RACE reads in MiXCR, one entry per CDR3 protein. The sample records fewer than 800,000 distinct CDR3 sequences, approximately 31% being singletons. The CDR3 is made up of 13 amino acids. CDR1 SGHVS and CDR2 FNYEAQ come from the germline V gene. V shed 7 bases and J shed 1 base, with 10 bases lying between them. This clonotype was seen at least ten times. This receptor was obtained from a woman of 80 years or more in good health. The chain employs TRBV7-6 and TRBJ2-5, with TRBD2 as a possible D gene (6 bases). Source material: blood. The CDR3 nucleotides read TGTGCCAGCACCTCGGGACTCCAAGAGACCCAGTACTTC. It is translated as CASTSGLQETQYF.